The clone carrying this TCR beta chain was seen ten or more times. Its antigen is as yet unknown. CDR3 length: 13 residues. Germline V gene lookup returns CDR1 SGHRS and CDR2 YFSETQ. V gave up 0 bases and J gave up 10 bases; unmatched junction bases: 6. RNA served as the template for amplifying TCR beta CDR3 regions. Scientists carried out first-round RT-PCR using HTBI primers and then a second-round multiplex PCR. TCRdb itself ran the multiplex PCR reads through MiXCR, one entry per CDR3 protein. The sample has about 620,000 distinct CDR3 sequences, 20% to 25% seen once. The data are from a study of Graves' ophthalmopathy and Graves' hyperthyroidism. Study results and limitations: The model predicted progression of ophthalmopathy with a sensitivity of roughly 66%, and its specificity was 72.22%.

Uncontrolled infections, other autoimmune diseases, pregnancy or lactation barred patients from enrollment. Sequencing input: peripheral blood. The source is a woman aged 18-29 years with stable Graves' hyperthyroidism. Some clones in this sample may be carry-over from other donors' samples. This chain connects TRBV5-1 to TRBJ1-2; 7 bases line up with TRBD1. Here the CDR3 DNA reads TGCGCCAGCAGCTTGGTGGTGACAGGGCACTACACCTTC. Translation: CASSLVVTGHYTF. Based on the CDR3 plus reference TRBV5-1 and TRBJ1-2, the full variable domain is KAGVTQTPRYLIKTRGQQVTLSCSPISGHRSVSWYQQTPGQGLQFLFEYFSETQRNKGNFPGRFSGRQFSNSRSEMNVSTLELGDSALYLCASSLVVTGHYTFGSGTRLTVV.